This passage covers 19 T cell receptor beta chains from one sample sequenced in a study of tumor-infiltrating lymphocytes in primary liver carcinoma (dated by TCRdb to 2017 to 2019). The run used an Illumina HiSeq 2500. A constant-region primer and ProtoScript II reverse transcriptase were used to reverse-transcribe TCRbeta-specific cDNA from 500 ng total RNA. The TCRbeta libraries were prepared through three rounds of nested multiplex PCR following a slightly modified ARM-PCR procedure. Multiplex TRBV1-TRBV30 forward primers and a Cbeta reverse primer were used in the first two PCR rounds, each of which was run for around 10 cycles. The public reads were reanalyzed by TCRdb: fastp trimming at Q25, MiXCR alignment, in-frame beta chains only. Entries that share a CDR3 protein sequence are merged under the most common genes and DNA. This sample comprises 50,000 to 60,000 distinct CDR3 sequences, about 80% of them detected only once. The ten largest clones capture approximately 25% of the sample.

Total RNA and DNA were co-extracted from approximately 20-30 mg of bulk tissue with the AllPrep DNA/RNA mini kit, without cell sorting. Sequenced: liver tumor tissue from sampling region 5. The cell subset or site label, as the study defines it: tumor region T5, tumor centre. These receptor sequences come from a man aged 40-55 years with primary liver carcinoma and hepatitis B virus infection.

Notes on this clonotype: One end of the junction fails to match germline, which may point to a read error. The CDR3 DNA reads as TGTGCCAGCGCGGACGGAAATAATTCACCACTCCAATTT. It specifies CASADGNNSPLQF. This chain joins TRBV11-2 and TRBJ1-6; the D is unclear. CDR1 is SGHAT, CDR2 FQNNGV, per germline. The CDR3 is 13 amino acids.

Notes on this clonotype: Relative to the germline gene, one junction end is altered; a read error may explain this. The chain has TRBV10-1 and TRBJ2-1, with TRBD2 matching over 7 bases. The CDR3 consists of 13 residues. Germline V gives CDR1 WNHNN, CDR2 SYGVQD (reference sequence). CDR3 nucleotides: TGCGCCAGCAGCGGTGGGGAGGGTACCCAACAGTCCTTC. It specifies CASSGGEGTQQSF.

In regard to this clonotype: This is likely a read error, given that the CDR3 carries no conserved phenylalanine or tryptophan at its end. Written as DNA, the CDR3 is TGCGCCAGCAGACATACCGACGACGAGCAGTACCTA. This translates into CASRHTDDEQYL. V is TRBV5-1 and J is TRBJ2-7; D is unclear. Trimming cost V 5 bases and J 5 bases, with 11 bases left between them. The CDR3 is 12 amino acids. Germline CDR1 reads SGHRS; CDR2 reads YFSETQ.

This clonotype was seen a single time. One junction end disagrees with the germline gene, perhaps due to a read error. V usage is TRBV5-1 and J usage is TRBJ2-2, with D possibly matching TRBD2 (6 bases). The CDR3 is 17 amino acids. Germline-derived CDR1 and CDR2 are SGHRS and YFSETQ. In DNA, the CDR3 is TGCGCCAGCAGCTTCGAAACTAGTGGGAGGAACACCGGGGAGCTGTCTTTT. The encoded protein is CASSFETSGRNTGELSF.

In the case of this clonotype: One junction end does not reproduce the germline sequence, and a read error may be involved. V and J are TRBV29-1 and TRBJ2-5; D possibly matches TRBD1 or TRBD2 (6 bases each). Germline V lookup: CDR1 SQVTM, CDR2 ANQGSEA. CDR3 length equals 14 residues. Written as DNA, the CDR3 is TGCAGCGTTGATTTCGCAGGAGGGGGGAAGACCCAGTATTTC. Residues: CSVDFAGGGKTQYF.

A word on this clonotype: Mismatch with germline at one junction end may stem from a read error. The V call is TRBV5-5, the J call TRBJ1-2; D gene ambiguous. CDR1 and CDR2 (germline): SGHKS, YYEKEE (reference sequence). The CDR3 runs 16 residues. The CDR3 loop reads CASSPHPERTNNGYTF. Here the CDR3 DNA reads TGTGCCAGCAGCCCTCACCCGGAAAGAACTAACAATGGTTACACCTTC.

This clonotype was detected only once. One end of the junction is discordant with germline, which a read error may explain. The chain joins TRBV29-1 to TRBJ1-2; weak D call: TRBD1 (5 bases). CDR3 length: 18 amino acids. Germline CDR1 is SQVTM and CDR2 is ANQGSEA. CDR3 residues: CSVGAPTGAQVASYGYTF. The DNA for the CDR3 is TGCAGCGTTGGGGCACCAACAGGAGCTCAAGTGGCTAGCTATGGCTACACGTTC.

Details on this clonotype: The germline gene is not matched at one end of the junction; a read error may be the cause. The V gene is TRBV5-1, the J gene TRBJ2-1; D may be TRBD1 or TRBD2 (5 bases each). This CDR3 contains 16 residues. CDR1 is SGHRS, CDR2 YFSETQ, per germline. The CDR3 reads CASISDGAISYNELFF. CDR3 coding DNA: TGTGCCAGCATTTCAGACGGGGCAATCTCCTACAATGAGCTGTTCTTC.

V is TRBV11-2 and J is TRBJ2-3; no clear D gene. V was trimmed by 5 bases and J by 0 bases, leaving 18 bases between them. The CDR3 covers 17 residues. Germline V lookup: CDR1 SGHAT, CDR2 FQNNGV. CDR3 loop: CASSMFAANVSTDTQYF. The CDR3 DNA follows: TGTGCCAGCAGCATGTTCGCGGCCAACGTCAGCACAGATACGCAGTATTTT.

For this clonotype: One end of the junction is discordant with germline, which a read error may explain. The genes are TRBV5-5 and TRBJ2-7; the D gene is possibly TRBD2 (6 bases). The CDR3 loop spans 15 amino acids. CDR1 SGHKS and CDR2 YYEKEE come from the germline V gene (reference sequence). CDR3 in DNA: TGTGTCAACAGCTTAGGCGGGACCACTCGCTACGAGAAGTACTTC. Translating gives CVNSLGGTTRYEKYF.

The rearrangement uses TRBV12-3 or TRBV12-4 and TRBJ2-1, with 8 bases aligning to TRBD2. This CDR3 has 20 amino acids. The V and J ends lost 9 bases and 1 base, in that order; junction bases with no gene match: 23. Written as DNA, the CDR3 is TGTGCCAGGAGTCCAACCCTAGGGACTAGAGACATGGAATCCTACAATGAGCAGTTCTTC. This sequence encodes CARSPTLGTRDMESYNEQFF.

The sample holds many counts of this clonotype. The CDR3 protein is CASSSPDTDTQYF. In nucleotides, the CDR3 is TGCGCCAGCAGCTCCCCAGACACAGATACGCAGTATTTT. The V and J genes are TRBV5-1 and TRBJ2-3, with no clear D. V was shortened by 3 bases and J by 2 bases, with 7 bases between the two germline ends. Germline V gene sequence: CDR1 SGHRS, CDR2 YFSETQ. The CDR3 has 13 residues.

This clonotype came up a few times. An end of the junction differs from the germline gene, which may be a read error. The V call is TRBV14, the J call TRBJ2-7, with 9 nucleotides matching TRBD1. Germline-derived CDR1 and CDR2 are SGHDN and FVKESK. The CDR3 runs to 15 residues. The CDR3 DNA is TGTGCCAGCAGCCGACCGGGACAGGGCTCCTACGAGCAGTGTTTC. Encoded protein: CASSRPGQGSYEQCF.

For this clonotype: This CDR3 is missing its conserved last phenylalanine or tryptophan, likely due to a read error. The V gene is TRBV4-2, the J gene TRBJ2-1; no clear D. The length of the CDR3 is 15 residues. Germline V gene lookup returns CDR1 LGHNA and CDR2 YNFKEQ. This CDR3 is CASSLLVGSHNEQFS. The CDR3 bases are TGTGCCAGCAGCCTCCTAGTGGGTAGCCACAACGAGCAGTTCTCC.

The chain joins TRBV6-1 to TRBJ2-7; 11 nucleotides match TRBD2. The CDR3 extends over 15 amino acids. Germline values: CDR1 MNHNS, CDR2 SASEGT. DNA of the CDR3: TGTATCAGCACTGAGGGGACTAGCGGTCTCTACGAGCAGTACTTC. It translates to CISTEGTSGLYEQYF.

For this clonotype: A junction boundary mismatches the germline segment, possibly from a read error. The rearrangement links TRBV6-6 to TRBJ1-5; D is uncertain. Germline-derived CDR1 and CDR2 are MNHNY and SVGAGI (reference sequence). This CDR3 has 15 amino acids. CDR3 sequence reads: CASLRTDFSNQPQHF. The DNA of the CDR3 is TGTGCCAGCCTAAGGACGGACTTTAGCAATCAGCCCCAGCATTTC.

Regarding this clonotype: One end of the junction varies from germline; a read error may be responsible. The V and J genes are TRBV14 and TRBJ2-1; 8 bases map to TRBD2. Per the germline V gene, CDR1 is SGHDN and CDR2 is FVKESK. CDR3 length: 16 residues. The CDR3 DNA sequence: TGTGCCAACAGTGCCGTAGCGGGATGGGTAATCAATGAGCAATTCTTC. Translation gives CANSAVAGWVINEQFF.

This clonotype occurred a few times. The chain has TRBV5-1 and TRBJ2-1, with no clear D. The CDR3 spans 17 residues. The V and J ends lost 4 bases and 7 bases respectively, with 24 bases between them. The germline CDR1 and CDR2 sequences are SGHRS and YFSETQ. The CDR3 DNA is TGCGCCAGCAGCCACGGAAGAAGTGGGATTCGTGTTAATGAGCAGTTCTTC. It encodes CASSHGRSGIRVNEQFF.

With respect to this clonotype: Compared with germline, one end of the junction differs, possibly owing to a read error. This sequence joins TRBV11-3 and TRBJ1-1, with D unresolved. The CDR3 contains 13 residues. CDR1 and CDR2 (germline): SGHNT, YENEEA. CDR3 sequence reads: CASSIGLNIEVSF. The CDR3 DNA is TGTGCCAGCAGCATAGGTTTGAACATTGAAGTTTCCTTT.